This T cell receptor beta chain stems from a study of Graves' ophthalmopathy and Graves' hyperthyroidism. Researchers took RNA transcripts and amplified TCR beta CDR3 regions from them. HTBI primers were employed in first-round RT-PCR, then a second-round multiplex PCR followed. Each CDR3 protein gets one entry after TCRdb re-called the multiplex PCR reads with MiXCR. The data show some 390,000 distinct CDR3 sequences, approximately 16% seen once. Exclusion criteria comprised other autoimmune diseases, uncontrolled infections, pregnancy or lactation in patients. Clinical symptoms, serum thyroxine, TRAb, thyroid ultrasound and orbital computed tomography formed the basis of diagnosis. This clonotype appeared many times. CDR3 length: 14 amino acids. V lost 1 base to trimming and J lost 3 bases, with 10 bases between them. Germline CDR1 is SGHVS and CDR2 is FNYEAQ.

This TCR came from a woman younger than 35 with Graves' ophthalmopathy. The rearrangement uses TRBV7-6 and TRBJ2-7; weak D call: TRBD2 (6 bases). The sequenced sample consisted of peripheral blood. CDR3 bases: TGTGCCAGCAGCTTAGAAGTGGGGGGCTACGAGCAGTACTTC. This sequence encodes CASSLEVGGYEQYF.